One sample yielded the 12 T cell receptor beta chains listed below, sequenced in a study of shared clonotypes between healthy human individuals. The data were produced by immunoSEQ multiplex PCR, yet TCRdb's version contains in-frame clones alone and is incomplete. The table records more than 900,000 clones, 75% to 80% of them present only once. Sample: memory CD4+ T cells from PBMCs. Subset reported: CD45RA-negative fraction. All receptors derive from a man between 18 and 35 years old in good health. Some clones in this sample may be carry-over from other donors' samples.

This rearrangement joins TRBV27 to TRBJ2-3; 9 bases agree with TRBD1. The ends lost 5 bases at V and 5 bases at J; junction bases unmatched: 8. The germline CDR1 and CDR2 sequences are MNHEY and SMNVEV (reference sequence). The CDR3 has 15 residues. The CDR3 bases are TGTGCCAGCAGTCTGTCGACAGGGGGGGGAGATACGCAGTATTTT. As protein: CASSLSTGGGDTQYF.

Here the CDR3 DNA reads TGTGCCAGCAGTGGGGGAAGACTAGCGGGAGGCCACGAGCAGTACTTC. Protein sequence: CASSGGRLAGGHEQYF. V gene TRBV25-1 combines with J gene TRBJ2-5, with 13 bases lining up with TRBD2. The DNA end favors TRBJ2-7, so the J call may be wrong. The CDR3 has 16 amino acids. Germline V gene data show CDR1 as MGHDK and CDR2 as SYGVNS.

This clone was seen only once. The CDR3 here is CASSPAGGSREQFF. CDR3 bases: TGTGCCAGCAGCCCAGCGGGCGGTTCACGTGAGCAGTTCTTC. The rearrangement joins TRBV7-9 to TRBJ2-1; possibly TRBD2 for D (6 bases). The CDR3 is made up of 14 amino acids. Trimming left V 5 bases short and J 9 bases short, with 17 bases between. Looked up from germline, CDR1 is SEHNR and CDR2 is FQNEAQ (reference sequence).

The chain couples TRBV11-2 to TRBJ1-1; D is unresolved. Germline assignment: CDR1 SGHAT and CDR2 FQNNGV. V lost 5 bases and J lost 4, with 11 bases in between. The CDR3 runs 13 residues. The DNA for the CDR3 is TGTGCCAGCAGCCAGGATTTTGGCACTGAAGCTTTCTTT. Amino acid sequence: CASSQDFGTEAFF. Combining the CDR3 with reference TRBV11-2 and TRBJ1-1 gives the whole variable domain EAGVAQSPRYKIIEKRQSVAFWCNPISGHATLYWYQQILGQGPKLLIQFQNNGVVDDSQLPKDRFSAERLKGVDSTLKIQPAKLEDSAVYLCASSQDFGTEAFFGQGTRLTVV.

The rearrangement links TRBV7-9 to TRBJ1-2; 10 bases are shared with TRBD1. The CDR3 has 16 amino acids. Trimming removed 6 bases from V and 4 bases from J; junction bases left unmatched: 11. Germline V gene lookup returns CDR1 SEHNR and CDR2 FQNEAQ (reference sequence). CDR3 amino acids: CASSPDTGQGIYGYTF. The CDR3 DNA reads as TGTGCCAGCAGTCCCGATACGGGACAGGGGATCTATGGCTACACCTTC.

Comment on this clone: A much larger clone differs from this one at a single base, so this may be a read error. Within the sample, other DNA sequences also encode this same CDR3. This chain joins TRBV7-3 and TRBJ1-6, with D unclear. Germline lookup yields CDR1 SGHTA and CDR2 FQGTGA. The CDR3 has 13 amino acids. The CDR3 reads CASSSSLISPLHF. DNA for the CDR3: TGTGCCAGCAGCTCCTCTCTAATTTCACCCCTCCACTTC.

V is TRBV18 and J is TRBJ2-7, with 8 positions matching TRBD1. The CDR3 runs 13 residues. Germline lookup yields CDR1 KGHSH and CDR2 LQKENI. Germline trimming cut 6 bases from V and 5 bases from J; bases unmatched to any gene: 6. CDR3 bases: TGTGCCAGCTCTCCCACACAGGGGGACGAGCAGTACTTC. This translates into CASSPTQGDEQYF.

This sequence joins TRBV7-6 and TRBJ2-3; D is possibly TRBD1 or TRBD2 (5 bases each). V lost 5 bases and J 2 bases, leaving 17 bases between the germline ends. From germline, CDR1 is SGHVS and CDR2 FNYEAQ. The CDR3 sequence is 16 residues long. CDR3 amino acids: CASSPIHLGTTDTQYF. CDR3 nucleotide sequence: TGTGCCAGCAGCCCCATACACCTGGGGACCACAGATACGCAGTATTTT.

The gene calls are TRBV28 and TRBJ1-2; no clear D gene. This CDR3 is built from 15 residues. V shed 4 bases and J shed 0 bases, with 12 bases lying between them. Looked up from germline, CDR1 is MDHEN and CDR2 is SYDVKM. In DNA, the CDR3 is TGTGCCAGCAGTTCCCGACTGACGACTAACTATGGCTACACCTTC. This gives the protein CASSSRLTTNYGYTF.

V is TRBV7-2 and J is TRBJ2-1, with 9 nucleotides matching TRBD2. V gave up 4 bases and J gave up 5 bases; unmatched junction bases: 9. The germline CDR1 and CDR2 sequences are SGHTA and FQGNSA. This CDR3 spans 16 amino acids. The CDR3 nucleotides are TGTGCCAGCAGCTCTTTGGGTAGCGGGAGAAACAATGAGCAGTTCTTC. Protein product: CASSSLGSGRNNEQFF.

A note on this clone: This CDR3 is also generated by other DNA sequences in the sample. The V call is TRBV29-1, the J call TRBJ1-1; D unclear. CDR3 length: 10 residues. Germline lookup yields CDR1 SQVTM and CDR2 ANQGSEA. V lost 6 bases, J lost 4 bases, and 6 bases lay in between. CDR3 nucleotides: TGCAGCGTCGCTCGCACTGAAGCTTTCTTT. It encodes CSVARTEAFF.

The rearrangement links TRBV15 to TRBJ2-7; D is possibly TRBD1 (6 bases). Per the germline V gene, CDR1 is LNHNV and CDR2 is YYDKDF (reference sequence). The ends were cut back, 6 bases at V and 6 bases at J, with 12 bases in the middle. The CDR3 has 12 amino acids. CDR3 DNA: TGTGCCACCAGAACAGGGTTTGGCGAGCAGTACTTC. Amino acids: CATRTGFGEQYF.